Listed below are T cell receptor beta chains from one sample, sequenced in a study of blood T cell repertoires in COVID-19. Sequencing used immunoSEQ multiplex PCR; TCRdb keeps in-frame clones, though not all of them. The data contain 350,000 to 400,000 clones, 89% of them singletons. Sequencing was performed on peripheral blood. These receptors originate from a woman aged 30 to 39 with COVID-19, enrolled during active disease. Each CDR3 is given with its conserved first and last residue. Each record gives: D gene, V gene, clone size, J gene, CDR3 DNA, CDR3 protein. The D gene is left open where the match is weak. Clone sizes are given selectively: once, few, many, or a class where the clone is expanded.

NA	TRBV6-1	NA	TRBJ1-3	TGTGCCAGCAGTGAATTGGCGGACATATATTTT	CASSELADIYF
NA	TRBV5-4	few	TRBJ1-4	TGTGCCAGCAGCTTGCCCGGGAATGAAAAACTGTTTTTT	CASSLPGNEKLFF
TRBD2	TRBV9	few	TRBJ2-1	TGTGCCAGCAGCGTAGCTCAACTAGCGGGAGCAGGTGAGCAGTTCTTC	CASSVAQLAGAGEQFF
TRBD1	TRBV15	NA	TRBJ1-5	TGTGCCACCAGCGTATCAAGGGGGCAGGTAGGTCAGCCCCAGCATTTT	CATSVSRGQVGQPQHF
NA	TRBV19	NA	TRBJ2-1	TGTGCCAGTAGTATGACGGGTTACAATGAGCAGTTCTTC	CASSMTGYNEQFF
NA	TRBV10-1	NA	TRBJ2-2	TGCGCCACCGCGGGTCGAGTAACGAACACCGGGGAGCTGTTTTTT	CATAGRVTNTGELFF
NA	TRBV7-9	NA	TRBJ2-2	TGTGCCAGCAGCCCTTTGTCGAACACCGGGGAGCTGTTTTTT	CASSPLSNTGELFF
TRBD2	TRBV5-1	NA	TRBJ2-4	TGCGCCAGCAGCCAAGGGACTAGCGGGGGGAATGGGTACTTC	CASSQGTSGGNGYF
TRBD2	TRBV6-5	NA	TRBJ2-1	TGTGCCAGCAGTTACTCCGCTAGCGGGGGACCAAAGTTCTTC	CASSYSASGGPKFF
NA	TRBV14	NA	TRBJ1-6	TGTGCCAGCAGCCAACTAACAGGGTCTAATCCACCCCTCCACTTT	CASSQLTGSNPPLHF
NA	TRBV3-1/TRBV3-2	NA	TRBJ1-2	TGTGCCAGCAGCCAAGCGAGGGAAGACTATGGCTACACCTTC	CASSQAREDYGYTF
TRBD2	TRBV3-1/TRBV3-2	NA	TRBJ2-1	TGTGCCAGCAGCCGGTTAAGAGACGCGGGAGGACGCTACAATGAGCAGTTCTTC	CASSRLRDAGGRYNEQFF
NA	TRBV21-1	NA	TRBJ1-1	TGTGCCAGCAGCCCAACCTTGCGGGAGAACACTGAAGCTTTCTTT	CASSPTLRENTEAFF
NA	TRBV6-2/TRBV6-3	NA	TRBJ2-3	TGTGCCAGCAGTAAACTAGGGGGTAGTACAGATACGCAGTATTTT	CASSKLGGSTDTQYF
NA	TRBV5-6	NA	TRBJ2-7	TGTGCCAGCAACCATCAGACTTTCTCGGTCTACGAGCAGTACTTC	CASNHQTFSVYEQYF
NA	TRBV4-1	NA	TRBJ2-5	TGCGCCAGCAGCCGAGACAGGTCCTGGTACTTC	CASSRDRSWYF
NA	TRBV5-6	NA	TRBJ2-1	TGTGCCAGCAGCTTGGCATCGCGTAGCGGAGGACAGTTCTTC	CASSLASRSGGQFF
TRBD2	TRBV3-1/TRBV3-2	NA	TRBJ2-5	TGTGCCAGCAGCCAGGGTCGGCTAGCGGGGGTCCAAGAGACCCAGTACTTC	CASSQGRLAGVQETQYF
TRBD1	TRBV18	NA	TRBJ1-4	TGTGCCAGCTCACCCGGAGGGGGCGGAAATGAAAAACTGTTTTTT	CASSPGGGGNEKLFF
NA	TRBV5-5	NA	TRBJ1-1	TGTGCCAGCACCTCGGAGGGGCGTGAAGCTTTCTTT	CASTSEGREAFF
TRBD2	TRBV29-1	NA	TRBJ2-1	TGCAGCGTTGCCGTAGCGGGGGTCAACAATGAGCAGTTCTTC	CSVAVAGVNNEQFF
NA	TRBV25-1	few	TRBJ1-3	TGTGCCAGCAGACACGGGATTAGAAACACCATATATTTT	CASRHGIRNTIYF
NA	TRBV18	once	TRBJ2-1	TGTGCCAGCTCACCATTTTTTGATAGAGTTCTGAATGAGCAGTTCTTC	CASSPFFDRVLNEQFF
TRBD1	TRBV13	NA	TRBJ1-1	TGTGCCAGCAGCTCACTACTAGGGGGCTCGGAAGCTTTCTTT	CASSSLLGGSEAFF
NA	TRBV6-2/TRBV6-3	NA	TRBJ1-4	TGTGCCAGCAGTTACCCAGGAGGGGATGAAAAACTGTTTTTT	CASSYPGGDEKLFF
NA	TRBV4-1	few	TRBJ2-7	TGCGCCAGCAGCCAAGGTCCCGGAGGATACGAGCAGTACTTC	CASSQGPGGYEQYF
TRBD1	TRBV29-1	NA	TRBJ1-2	TGCAGCGTTGTTGGTCGGCAGGGGGCGCGCGGCTACACCTTC	CSVVGRQGARGYTF
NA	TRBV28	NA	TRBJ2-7	TGTGCCAGCAGTTTAGGAGGGTTGGGGGAGCAGTACTTC	CASSLGGLGEQYF
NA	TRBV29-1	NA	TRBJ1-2	TGCAGCGTTGAGGGGGCAGATGGCTACACCTTC	CSVEGADGYTF
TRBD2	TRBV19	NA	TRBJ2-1	TGTGCCAGTAGTATTTGGGCCCCGGCGGGGGGCCTCAATGAGCAGTTCTTC	CASSIWAPAGGLNEQFF
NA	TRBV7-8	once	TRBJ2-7	TGTGCCAGCAGCCCTCGGAGGGGAGCCCACGAGCAGTACTTC	CASSPRRGAHEQYF
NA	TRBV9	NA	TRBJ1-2	TGTGCCAGCAGCGTAGGGATAGAGGGCTATGGCTACACCTTC	CASSVGIEGYGYTF
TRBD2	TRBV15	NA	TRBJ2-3	TGTGCCACCAGCAGAGTGGGGGGGAGAGATACGCAGTATTTT	CATSRVGGRDTQYF
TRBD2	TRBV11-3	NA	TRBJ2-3	TGTGCCAGCAGCTCTGGGCTAGCGGGGAGCACAGATACGCAGTATTTT	CASSSGLAGSTDTQYF
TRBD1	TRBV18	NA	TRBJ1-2	TGTGCCAGCTCACCGGGACAGGGCCATCCCCTCGGTGGCTACACCTTC	CASSPGQGHPLGGYTF
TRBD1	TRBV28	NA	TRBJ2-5	TGTGCCAGCAGCCCGACAGGGTGGGGCCAAGAGACCCAGTACTTC	CASSPTGWGQETQYF
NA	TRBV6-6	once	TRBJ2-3	TGTGCCAGCAGTTTACCAGGGACTAGCACAGATACGCAGTATTTT	CASSLPGTSTDTQYF